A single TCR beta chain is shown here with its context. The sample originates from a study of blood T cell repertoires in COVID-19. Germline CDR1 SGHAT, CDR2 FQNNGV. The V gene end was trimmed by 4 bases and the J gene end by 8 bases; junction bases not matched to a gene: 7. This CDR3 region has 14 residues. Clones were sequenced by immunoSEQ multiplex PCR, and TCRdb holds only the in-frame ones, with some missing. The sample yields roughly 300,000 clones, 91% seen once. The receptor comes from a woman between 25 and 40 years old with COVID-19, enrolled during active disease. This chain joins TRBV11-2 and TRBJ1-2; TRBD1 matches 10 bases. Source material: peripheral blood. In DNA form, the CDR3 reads TGTGCCAGCAGCTCGGGGACAGGGGATGGAGGCTACACCTTC. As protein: CASSSGTGDGGYTF.